This passage covers 5 T cell receptor beta chains from one sample sequenced in a study of blood T cell repertoires in COVID-19. Produced via immunoSEQ multiplex PCR; TCRdb's table is partial and in-frame only. Among some 270,000 clones listed, 80% to 90% were seen once. The specimen was PBMCs or T cells enriched from blood (not recorded which). These receptors all come from a woman aged 25 to 45 who had recovered from COVID-19.

The rearrangement links TRBV6-5 to TRBJ1-1; a weak D match, TRBD1 (5 bases). Trimming stripped 2 bases from V and 1 base from J, with 14 bases between. Germline CDR1 is MNHEY and CDR2 is SVGAGI. The CDR3 runs 16 residues. The DNA for the CDR3 is TGTGCCAGCAGTTACGAGCCGGGACTCCAGAACACTGAAGCTTTCTTT. Encoded protein: CASSYEPGLQNTEAFF.

V is TRBV15 and J is TRBJ2-3, with 7 bases identical to TRBD1. J was trimmed by 0 bases and V by 6 bases; bases with no gene match: 6. CDR3 length: 15 residues. CDR1 is LNHNV, CDR2 YYDKDF, per germline (reference sequence). Here the CDR3 DNA reads TGTGCCACCAGTTCCGGGACAGTGAGCACAGATACGCAGTATTTT. Amino acids: CATSSGTVSTDTQYF.

V and J are TRBV5-1 and TRBJ1-2, with 8 positions matching TRBD1. V lost 4 bases to trimming and J lost 4 bases; unmatched junction nucleotides: 9. Per germline, CDR1 SGHRS and CDR2 YFSETQ. The CDR3 has 15 amino acids. CDR3: CASSPGTGGFYGYTF. CDR3 in DNA: TGCGCCAGCAGCCCCGGCACAGGGGGGTTCTATGGCTACACCTTC.

The gene calls are TRBV4-1 and TRBJ1-6, with D perhaps TRBD1 (5 bases). There are 17 residues in the CDR3. The germline V gene has CDR1 MGHRA and CDR2 YSYEKL. Trimming removed 0 bases at V and 10 bases at J, with 19 bases between. The CDR3 DNA reads TGCGCCAGCAGCCAAGATCTAGCGCCAGGGTTATACTCACCCCTCCACTTT. Translated: CASSQDLAPGLYSPLHF.

This clone has only one observation. The chain uses TRBV9 and TRBJ1-2, with TRBD1 identical over 12 bases. CDR3 length: 17 amino acids. Germline CDR1 SGDLS, CDR2 YYNGEE. V dropped 0 bases and J dropped 8; count of bases not matched to a gene: 11. In DNA form, the CDR3 reads TGTGCCAGCAGCGTAGACGAGGCGGGACAGGGGGCGCGGGGCTACACCTTC. Translation gives CASSVDEAGQGARGYTF.